The 2 T cell receptor beta chains below all came from one sample that was sequenced in a study of beta chain features in type 1 diabetes. Every isolated RNA sample was fully reverse transcribed, so sequencing captured expressed TCRB transcripts. Libraries were prepared by immunoSEQ multiplex PCR; TCRdb keeps only in-frame clonotypes and omits some of them. The repertoire holds 970,000 or so clones, with roughly a sixth as singletons. Sequencing was performed on naive CD4+ T cells from blood. These receptors originate from a woman aged 18 to 35 in good health.

The sample holds a few counts of this clone. This chain connects TRBV29-1 to TRBJ2-7; maybe TRBD1 (5 bases). Trimming removed 4 bases at V and 3 bases at J, with 13 bases between. Germline V gene lookup returns CDR1 SQVTM and CDR2 ANQGSEA. This CDR3 region has 13 residues. In nucleotides, the CDR3 is TGCAGCGTTGGTGGCAGGGTAATCTACGAGCAGTACTTC. Residues: CSVGGRVIYEQYF.

This clone was counted only a few times. This chain uses TRBV19 with TRBJ2-1, with 13 bases that match TRBD2. The V segment lost 11 bases and the J segment 8 bases; nucleotides outside the gene matches: 12. This CDR3 contains 15 residues. Germline assignment: CDR1 LNHDA and CDR2 SQIVND (reference sequence). CDR3 in DNA: TGTGCCGCGGCGGGCGGGACTAGCGGGATCTATGAGCAGTTCTTC. Translation: CAAAGGTSGIYEQFF. The full variable domain, completed using reference TRBV19 and TRBJ2-1, is DGGITQSPKYLFRKEGQNVTLSCEQNLNHDAMYWYRQDPGQGLRLIYYSQIVNDFQKGDIAEGYSVSREKKESFPLTVTSAQKNPTAFYLCAAAGGTSGIYEQFFGPGTRLTVL.